A few counts support the clone carrying this T cell receptor beta chain. TCRdb used MiXCR to reprocess the RACE reads, holding one entry per CDR3 protein. The sample holds 150,000 to 200,000 distinct CDR3 sequences; 20% to 25% are singletons and the top ten take under 7%. The data derive from a study of human T cells and chemical hapten exposure. CDR1 is SQVTM and CDR2 is ANQGSEA in the germline V gene. This CDR3 spans 13 amino acids. V was pared by 7 bases and J by 5 bases, with 4 bases of the junction left unmatched. This sample's time point: patch test 1, 2 weeks after DPC sensitization. Noted treatment: therapeutic diphenylcyclopropenone sensitization with weekly scalp DPC.

The chain is built from TRBV29-1 and TRBJ1-4, with 10 bases matching TRBD1. The material sequenced was whole blood, taken in connection with sensitization to the hapten diphenylcyclopropenone (DPC). The clonotype comes from a woman aged 50 to 60 with alopecia areata. Some clones in this sample may be carry-over from other donors' samples. This CDR3 reads CSGRDRGNEKLFF. In DNA, the CDR3 is TGCAGCGGAAGGGACAGGGGAAATGAAAAACTGTTTTTT.